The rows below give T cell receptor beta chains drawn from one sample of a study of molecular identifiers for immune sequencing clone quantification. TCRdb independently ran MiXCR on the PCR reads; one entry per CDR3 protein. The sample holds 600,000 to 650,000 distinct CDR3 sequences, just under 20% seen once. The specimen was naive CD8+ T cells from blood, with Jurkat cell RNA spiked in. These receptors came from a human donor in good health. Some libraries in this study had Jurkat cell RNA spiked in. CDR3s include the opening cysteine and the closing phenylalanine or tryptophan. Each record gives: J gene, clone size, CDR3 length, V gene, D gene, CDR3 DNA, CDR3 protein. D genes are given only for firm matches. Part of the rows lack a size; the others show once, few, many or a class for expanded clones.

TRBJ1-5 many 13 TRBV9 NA TGTGCCAGCGCCCCGGGGAACAATCAGCCCCAGCATTTT CASAPGNNQPQHF
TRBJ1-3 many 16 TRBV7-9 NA TGTGCCAGCAGCCCAGGGACATCGAACTCTGGAAACACCATATATTTT CASSPGTSNSGNTIYF
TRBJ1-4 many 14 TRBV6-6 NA TGTGCCAGCAGTTACTGGGGTGGTAATGAAAAACTGTTTTTT CASSYWGGNEKLFF
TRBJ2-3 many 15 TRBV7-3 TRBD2 TGTGCCAGCAGGACACTAGCGGGAGTTGTGGATACGCAGTATTTT CASRTLAGVVDTQYF
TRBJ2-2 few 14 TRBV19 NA TGTGCCAGTCTGCTAGCGAGATCTCCCGGGGAGCTGTTTTTT CASLLARSPGELFF
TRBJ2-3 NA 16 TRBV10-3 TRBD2 TGTGCCATCAGTGAGGGACTAGCGGGAGCTGGGGGTACGCAGTATTTT CAISEGLAGAGGTQYF
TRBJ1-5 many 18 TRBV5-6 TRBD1 TGTGCCAGCAGTTTCCGGGACAGGGGTTTTGGGAGCAATCAGCCCCAGCATTTT CASSFRDRGFGSNQPQHF
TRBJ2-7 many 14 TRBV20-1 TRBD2 TGCAGTGCTAGAGATCCCAGCGGGGGATACGAGCAGTACTTC CSARDPSGGYEQYF
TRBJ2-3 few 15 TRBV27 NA TGTGCCAGCAGTTTATTCGGGGGGCCGACAGATACGCAGTATTTT CASSLFGGPTDTQYF
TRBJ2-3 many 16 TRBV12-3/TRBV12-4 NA TGTGCCAGCAGCGGGCCCCTTGCGGGCAGCACAGATACGCAGTATTTT CASSGPLAGSTDTQYF
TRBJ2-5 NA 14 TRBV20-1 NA TGCAGTGCTAGTGTTTGGCAGGCCCAAGAGACCCAGTACTTC CSASVWQAQETQYF
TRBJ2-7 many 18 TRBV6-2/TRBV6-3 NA TGTGCCAGCAGCTTCAGGACGGATACTAACGGGGATATTTACGAGCAGTACTTC CASSFRTDTNGDIYEQYF
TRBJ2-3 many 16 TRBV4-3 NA TGCGCCAGCAGCCAAGATGAAGGGACGGAGAGTGATACGCAGTATTTT CASSQDEGTESDTQYF
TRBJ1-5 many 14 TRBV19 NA TGTGCCAGCACCACCGGGATTGGCAGGGTACCCCAGCATTTT CASTTGIGRVPQHF
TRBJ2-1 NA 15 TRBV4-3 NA TGCGCCAGCAGCCAAGACGGGGGACGAAACAATGAGCAGTTCTTC CASSQDGGRNNEQFF
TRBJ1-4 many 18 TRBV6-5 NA TGTGCCAGCAGTTACTCGGCTGACCAAAGAGATTGGAATGAAAAACTGTTTTTT CASSYSADQRDWNEKLFF
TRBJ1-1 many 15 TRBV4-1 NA TGCGCCAGCAGCCAAGCCAAAGGCATGAACACTGAAGCTTTCTTT CASSQAKGMNTEAFF
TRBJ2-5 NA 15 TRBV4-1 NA TGTGCCAGCAGCCAAGGTGGAGGGCTCGGGGAGACCCAGTACTTC CASSQGGGLGETQYF
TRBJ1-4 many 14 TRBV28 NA TGTGCCAGCAGCTCAGTCTATGACCGAGAAAAACTGTTTTTT CASSSVYDREKLFF
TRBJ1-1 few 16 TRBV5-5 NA TGTGCCAGCAGCCCGGATCTGAGGGCGCCGAACACTGAAGCTTTCTTT CASSPDLRAPNTEAFF
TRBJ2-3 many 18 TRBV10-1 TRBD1 TGCGCCAGCAGTTCGGACAGGTGGCCAGGGTCGGCAGGAGATACGCAGTATTTT CASSSDRWPGSAGDTQYF
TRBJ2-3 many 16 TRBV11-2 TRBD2 TGTGCCAGCAGCCAGCAACTAGCGGGAGCCCCGGATACGCAGTATTTT CASSQQLAGAPDTQYF
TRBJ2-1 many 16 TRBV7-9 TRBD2 TGTGCCAGCAGCCTCCAGACTAGCGGGACTCAGAATGAGCAGTTCTTC CASSLQTSGTQNEQFF
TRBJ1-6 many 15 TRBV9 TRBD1 TGTGCCAGCAGCGTTAGGACAGGGGGGAATTCACCCCTCCACTTT CASSVRTGGNSPLHF
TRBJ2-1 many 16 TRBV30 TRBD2 TGTGCCTGGAGCTTAACTAGCGGTAACTCCTACAATGAGCAGTTCTTC CAWSLTSGNSYNEQFF
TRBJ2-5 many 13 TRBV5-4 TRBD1 TGTGCCAGCAGTCCGGACAGGCACGAGACCCAGTACTTC CASSPDRHETQYF
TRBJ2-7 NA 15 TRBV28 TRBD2 TGTGCCAGCAGATGGACTAGCGGGGGGACCTACGAGCAGTACTTC CASRWTSGGTYEQYF
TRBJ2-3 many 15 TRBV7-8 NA TGTGCCAGCAGCTTAACGACGGCTTACACAGATACGCAGTATTTT CASSLTTAYTDTQYF
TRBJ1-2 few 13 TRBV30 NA TGTGCCTGGAGTGTACGTGGGCCCTATGGCTACACCTTC CAWSVRGPYGYTF
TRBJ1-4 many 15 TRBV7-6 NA TGTGCCAGCAGCTTAGGGGTAGGCGTTAATGAAAAACTGTTTTTT CASSLGVGVNEKLFF
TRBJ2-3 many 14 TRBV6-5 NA TGTGCCAGCAGTTTCTCGGGAGTGACAGATACGCAGTATTTT CASSFSGVTDTQYF
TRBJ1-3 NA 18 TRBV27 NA TGTGCCAGCAGTCCCCGCCCGCCCGACAGACTCTCTGGAAACACCATATATTTT CASSPRPPDRLSGNTIYF
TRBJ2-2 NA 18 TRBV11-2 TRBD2 TGTGCCAGCAGTTTGGGAGTGCGGGGGGGAGAGGGCACCGGGGAGCTGTTTTTT CASSLGVRGGEGTGELFF
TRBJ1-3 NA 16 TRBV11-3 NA TGTGCCAGCAGCTTAGTCGGCGGAATCCCTGGAAACACCATATATTTT CASSLVGGIPGNTIYF
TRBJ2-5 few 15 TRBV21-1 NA TGTGCCAGCAGCAAACCACCGGGACCCCGGGAGACCCAGTACTTC CASSKPPGPRETQYF
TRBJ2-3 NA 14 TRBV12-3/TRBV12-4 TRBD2 TGTGCCAGCAGCCCCGGGGGGAACACAGATACGCAGTATTTT CASSPGGNTDTQYF
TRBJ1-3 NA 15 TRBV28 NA TGTGCCAGCAGTTTACGGGGTTTCGCTGGAAACACCATATATTTT CASSLRGFAGNTIYF
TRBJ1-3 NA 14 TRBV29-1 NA TGCAGCGTTGAGGGGACACACTCTGGAAACACCATATATTTT CSVEGTHSGNTIYF
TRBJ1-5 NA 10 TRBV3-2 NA TGTGCCGGTTGGGACCGGCCCCAGCATTTT CAGWDRPQHF
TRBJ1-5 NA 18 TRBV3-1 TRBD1 TGTGCCAGCAGCCAAACCAGCGGGACAGGGAGCTCCCCTCAGCCCCGGCATTTT CASSQTSGTGSSPQPRHF
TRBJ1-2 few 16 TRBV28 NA TGTGCCAGCAGTTTATTTGGCTTTACAGCTAACTATGGCTACACCTTC CASSLFGFTANYGYTF
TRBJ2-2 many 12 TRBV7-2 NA TGTGGTCAGCCCGGATACACCGGGGAGCTGTTTTTT CGQPGYTGELFF
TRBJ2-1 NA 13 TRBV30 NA TGTGCCTGGGTGGGGGAAACCTACAATGAGCAGTTCTTC CAWVGETYNEQFF
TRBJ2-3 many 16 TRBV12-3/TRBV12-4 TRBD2 TGTGCCAGCAGTCGACTAGCGGGGGCCCCCACAGATACGCAGTATTTT CASSRLAGAPTDTQYF
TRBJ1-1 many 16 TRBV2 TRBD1 TGTGCCAGCAGGGGGGACAGGGAAATAAAGGACACTGAAGCTTTCTTT CASRGDREIKDTEAFF
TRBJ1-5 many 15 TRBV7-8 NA TGTGCCAGCAGCCACGCGATGAATAGCAATCAGCCCCAGCATTTT CASSHAMNSNQPQHF